This T cell receptor (beta chain) comes out of a study of blood T cell repertoires in COVID-19. The data were produced by immunoSEQ multiplex PCR, yet TCRdb's version contains in-frame clones alone and is incomplete. This table holds a few hundred thousand clones, approximately 86% found once. Sequencing was performed on PBMCs or T cells enriched from blood (not recorded which). This clonotype was sampled from a man younger than 35 with acute COVID-19.

CDR3 in DNA: TGTGCCAGCAGTTATAATAGCGGGATTCAACTTCCCTCCTACGAGCAGTACTTC. This codes for CASSYNSGIQLPSYEQYF. This chain joins TRBV28 and TRBJ2-7, with 8 bases aligning to TRBD2. CDR1 is MDHEN and CDR2 is SYDVKM in the germline V gene. The junction had 14 bases not matched to a gene; V was cut back by 4 bases and J by 0 bases. This CDR3 is 18 amino acids long.